A single T cell receptor (beta chain) is shown here with its context. How the authors handled the data: Estimation of nucleated cell counts was performed using reference gene primer amplification. TCRdb keeps only in-frame clones here, not all; method: immunoSEQ multiplex PCR. That table gives V, J and clone size, and the DNA gave D and trimming. The top ten clones hold 6.9% of a sample with about 160,000 clones, 70% to 85% of them seen once. These data originate in a study of blood T cell repertoires in COVID-19. Followed over time, Seattle patients had been enrolled while infection was active. This TCR was sampled from a man aged 80 or over with COVID-19, enrolled during active disease. The source material was peripheral blood.

The CDR3 bases are TGTGCCAGCAGCTTGGTACCAGGGAAGTCGGAGACCCAGTACTTC. Translation gives CASSLVPGKSETQYF. The J gene is TRBJ2-5, the V gene TRBV7-9, with a possible D match to TRBD1 (5 bases). V dropped 3 bases and J dropped 5 bases, with 16 bases sitting between them. The CDR3 is 15 residues long. CDR1 SEHNR and CDR2 FQNEAQ come from the germline V gene (reference sequence).